The rows below give T cell receptor beta chains drawn from one sample of a study of T cells in Graves' hyperthyroidism and ophthalmopathy. TCRdb re-analysed the multiplex PCR reads in MiXCR, keeping a single row per CDR3 protein. Among about 480,000 distinct CDR3 sequences listed, around 15% were seen once. The sequenced material came from blood. All receptors come from a woman younger than 35 with Graves' hyperthyroidism. The CDR3 runs from the conserved cysteine through the conserved F or W. The order of the fields is V gene, D gene, clone size, J gene, CDR3 protein, CDR3 DNA. D genes are given only for firm matches. Expanded clones get a size class; other rows say once, few or many, or leave the size out.

TRBV12-3/TRBV12-4	TRBD2	many	TRBJ2-7	CASSILAGNYEQYF	TGTGCCAGCAGTATACTAGCGGGAAACTACGAGCAGTACTTC
TRBV12-3/TRBV12-4	.	many	TRBJ2-1	CASSLSGVGSNEQFF	TGTGCCAGCAGTTTAAGTGGGGTGGGGTCCAATGAGCAGTTCTTC
TRBV19	TRBD2	many	TRBJ2-1	CASSISSGRNNEQFF	TGTGCCAGTAGTATTTCTAGCGGGAGGAACAATGAGCAGTTCTTC
TRBV7-9	.	.	TRBJ2-1	CASSSFQILTNEQFF	TGTGCCAGCAGCTCCTTCCAGATATTGACCAATGAGCAGTTCTTC
TRBV12-3/TRBV12-4	.	many	TRBJ1-6	CASGDSRESPLHF	TGTGCCAGCGGGGACTCCAGGGAATCACCCCTCCACTTT
TRBV20-1	TRBD2	few	TRBJ2-7	CSATGTSGTHSYEQYF	TGCAGTGCAACCGGGACTAGCGGGACGCACTCCTACGAGCAGTACTTC
TRBV6-1	TRBD1	few	TRBJ2-5	CASSPDRGLVKEETQYF	TGTGCCAGCAGTCCGGACAGGGGGCTAGTTAAGGAAGAGACCCAGTACTTC
TRBV6-1	TRBD2	many	TRBJ2-3	CASRDSGRVPDTQYF	TGTGCCAGCAGAGATAGCGGGAGGGTTCCGGATACGCAGTATTTT
TRBV5-5	TRBD2	.	TRBJ2-1	CASTGTSGATYNEQFF	TGTGCCAGCACCGGGACTAGCGGGGCTACCTACAATGAGCAGTTCTTC
TRBV4-1	.	.	TRBJ2-7	CASSQEGTGLSYEQYF	TGCGCCAGCAGCCAAGAAGGCACAGGTCTAAGCTACGAGCAGTACTTC
TRBV20-1	.	few	TRBJ2-3	CSAKGGYGNTDTQYF	TGCAGTGCTAAGGGGGGGTACGGAAACACAGATACGCAGTATTTT
TRBV7-9	.	many	TRBJ1-1	CASSLARQGNTEAFF	TGTGCCAGCAGCTTAGCTAGGCAGGGGAACACTGAAGCTTTCTTT
TRBV28	TRBD1	few	TRBJ1-4	CASSFLRTGGGKLFF	TGTGCCAGCAGTTTCTTACGGACAGGGGGAGGAAAACTGTTTTTT
TRBV24-1	.	.	TRBJ2-1	CATSDGDRLQFF	TGTGCCACCAGTGACGGTGACAGGCTGCAGTTCTTC
TRBV30	.	few	TRBJ1-5	CAWSPFFGVTQPQHF	TGTGCCTGGAGCCCCTTTTTCGGGGTAACTCAGCCCCAGCATTTT
TRBV2	TRBD2	.	TRBJ2-1	CASSEGLAGGPEQFF	TGTGCCAGCAGTGAGGGACTAGCGGGAGGACCCGAGCAGTTCTTC
TRBV9	.	many	TRBJ1-1	CASSVAGGNTEAFF	TGTGCCAGCAGCGTAGCCGGGGGGAACACTGAAGCTTTCTTT
TRBV10-2	TRBD1	.	TRBJ2-7	CASNRDRHYEQYF	TGCGCCAGTAACCGGGACAGACACTACGAGCAGTACTTC
TRBV20-1	.	many	TRBJ2-7	CSARVGVYEQYF	TGCAGTGCTAGAGTCGGGGTCTACGAGCAGTACTTC
TRBV12-3/TRBV12-4	.	.	TRBJ2-3	CASSLDSGPDTQYF	TGTGCCAGCAGTTTAGACTCTGGGCCAGATACGCAGTATTTT
TRBV13	TRBD1	.	TRBJ2-7	CASSEGQGFYEQYF	TGTGCCAGCAGCGAGGGACAGGGGTTCTACGAGCAGTACTTC
TRBV5-1	TRBD2	few	TRBJ2-1	CASSLVAGVSHNEQFF	TGCGCCAGCAGCTTGGTAGCGGGAGTGAGTCACAATGAGCAGTTCTTC
TRBV4-1	TRBD2	.	TRBJ2-5	CASSQERLAGSGETQYF	TGCGCCAGCAGCCAAGAACGGCTAGCGGGATCAGGAGAGACCCAGTACTTC
TRBV29-1	.	.	TRBJ2-5	CSVARSYQETQYF	TGCAGCGTTGCCCGATCTTACCAAGAGACCCAGTACTTC
TRBV6-5	.	many	TRBJ1-5	CASSYSAGNHQPQHF	TGTGCCAGCAGTTACTCAGCGGGGAACCATCAGCCCCAGCATTTT
TRBV3-1	TRBD1	.	TRBJ1-2	CASSRYQGTGDYGYTF	TGTGCCAGCAGCCGCTATCAAGGGACAGGGGATTACGGCTACACCTTC
TRBV12-3/TRBV12-4	TRBD2	many	TRBJ2-3	CASSFVTSGTDTQYF	TGTGCCAGCAGTTTCGTGACTAGCGGCACAGATACGCAGTATTTT
TRBV6-1	.	few	TRBJ2-2	CASGEAGTGELFF	TGTGCCAGCGGAGAGGCGGGCACCGGGGAGCTGTTTTTT
TRBV29-1	.	few	TRBJ2-3	CSVEGLRVLAQYF	TGCAGCGTTGAGGGACTTAGGGTCTTAGCGCAGTATTTT
TRBV27	TRBD2	many	TRBJ2-5	CASLPPTSAQYF	TGTGCCAGCCTTCCCCCGACTAGCGCCCAGTACTTC
TRBV10-3	.	many	TRBJ2-4	CAISGRGEAKNIQYF	TGTGCCATCAGTGGGCGTGGGGAAGCCAAAAACATTCAGTACTTC
TRBV4-2	.	.	TRBJ1-4	CASSQVGEGNEKLFF	TGTGCCAGCAGCCAAGTTGGGGAAGGGAATGAAAAACTGTTTTTT
TRBV12-3/TRBV12-4	TRBD1	many	TRBJ2-1	CASSPTGTGSNEQFF	TGTGCCAGCAGCCCGACCGGGACAGGGAGTAATGAGCAGTTCTTC
TRBV29-1	TRBD2	.	TRBJ2-1	CSVEGLSGSLISYNEQFF	TGCAGCGTTGAGGGTCTTAGCGGGAGCCTAATCTCCTACAATGAGCAGTTCTTC
TRBV20-1	.	.	TRBJ1-4	CSAGQLVRIVDEKLFF	TGCAGTGCCGGACAGTTAGTACGCATAGTGGATGAAAAACTGTTTTTT
TRBV6-5	.	many	TRBJ1-1	CASSYLRGGNTEAFF	TGTGCCAGCAGTTACCTACGAGGGGGGAACACTGAAGCTTTCTTT
TRBV7-2	.	.	TRBJ1-4	CASGEANEKLFF	TGTGCCTCTGGAGAAGCTAATGAAAAACTGTTTTTT
TRBV27	TRBD1	many	TRBJ1-1	CASSLYRGLNTEAFF	TGTGCCAGCAGTTTATACAGGGGGCTGAACACTGAAGCTTTCTTT
TRBV12-3/TRBV12-4	.	many	TRBJ2-5	CASRLRSDRRETQYF	TGTGCCAGCAGGTTAAGGTCGGACAGACGAGAGACCCAGTACTTC
TRBV10-3	TRBD1	many	TRBJ2-2	CAITHGTGGDGELFF	TGTGCCATCACCCACGGGACAGGGGGTGACGGGGAGCTGTTTTTT
TRBV6-1	TRBD2	few	TRBJ2-1	CASSDPGTSPHEQFF	TGTGCCAGCAGTGACCCCGGGACTAGTCCCCATGAGCAGTTCTTC
TRBV20-1	TRBD1	many	TRBJ1-5	CSARRDRHNQPQHF	TGCAGTGCCCGTAGGGACAGACACAATCAGCCCCAGCATTTT
TRBV3-1	.	many	TRBJ2-3	CASSTPYGADTQYF	TGTGCCAGCAGCACCCCGTATGGGGCAGATACGCAGTATTTT
TRBV20-1	.	.	TRBJ2-7	CSVYWGEQYF	TGCAGTGTTTACTGGGGCGAGCAGTACTTC
TRBV2	TRBD1	many	TRBJ1-1	CASSVGTGITEAFF	TGTGCCAGCAGTGTGGGGACAGGGATCACTGAAGCTTTCTTT
TRBV28	.	.	TRBJ1-6	CASSLTGRDNSPLHF	TGTGCCAGCAGTTTAACAGGACGGGATAATTCACCCCTCCACTTT
TRBV14	TRBD2	.	TRBJ2-5	CASGLAGTETQYF	TGTGCCAGCGGACTAGCGGGAACAGAGACCCAGTACTTC
TRBV20-1	.	many	TRBJ1-2	CSARRGANGYTF	TGCAGTGCCCGGCGGGGCGCAAATGGCTACACCTTC
TRBV6-2/TRBV6-3	TRBD1	.	TRBJ1-3	CASRMTGGDSGNTIYF	TGTGCCAGCAGGATGACAGGGGGCGACTCTGGAAACACCATATATTTT
TRBV27	.	many	TRBJ1-6	CASSLEGPRSPYNSPLHF	TGTGCCAGCAGTTTAGAAGGCCCGCGGTCCCCCTATAATTCACCCCTCCACTTT